What follows are 2 T cell receptor beta chains derived from one specimen sequenced in a study of technical replicates of blood from a few donors. TCRdb's copy holds only in-frame clones and misses some; the assay was immunoSEQ multiplex PCR. The data contain 55,000 to 75,000 clones, around 87% of them seen just once; the ten biggest clones take up about 5%. Material for sequencing was PBMCs. The receptors come from a human donor in good health. Some clones in this sample may be carry-over from other donors' samples.

This clone has only one observation. The chain is built from TRBV7-6 and TRBJ2-2; a weak D match, TRBD2 (6 bases). CDR1 and CDR2 (germline): SGHVS, FNYEAQ. CDR3 length equals 17 residues. The V end lost 4 bases, the J end lost 4 bases, and 19 bases lay between the germline ends. CDR3 nucleotides: TGTGCCAGCAGCTCGCCAACCCCGGGGGTTGGCACCGGGGAGCTGTTTTTT. Translation gives CASSSPTPGVGTGELFF.

The chain couples TRBV5-4 to TRBJ2-5, with D maybe TRBD2 (6 bases). CDR1 and CDR2 (germline): SGHNT, YYREEE (reference sequence). This CDR3 has 16 residues. V was cut by 4 bases and J by 1 base, with 17 bases left in between. The CDR3 sequence is CASSRLGLGPQETQYF. DNA of the CDR3: TGTGCCAGCAGCCGGTTGGGACTGGGGCCCCAAGAGACCCAGTACTTC.